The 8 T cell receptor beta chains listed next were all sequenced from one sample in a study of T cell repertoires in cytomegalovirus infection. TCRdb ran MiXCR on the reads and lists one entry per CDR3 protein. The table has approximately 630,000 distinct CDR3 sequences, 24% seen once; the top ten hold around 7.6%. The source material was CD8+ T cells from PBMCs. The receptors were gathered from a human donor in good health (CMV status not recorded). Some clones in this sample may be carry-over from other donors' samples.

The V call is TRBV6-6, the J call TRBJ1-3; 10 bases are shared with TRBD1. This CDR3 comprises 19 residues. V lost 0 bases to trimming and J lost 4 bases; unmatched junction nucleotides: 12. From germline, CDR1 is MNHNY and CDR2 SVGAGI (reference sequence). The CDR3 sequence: CASSYSGTGVNLLGNTIYF. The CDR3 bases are TGTGCCAGCAGTTACTCCGGGACAGGGGTAAACCTGCTCGGAAACACCATATATTTT.

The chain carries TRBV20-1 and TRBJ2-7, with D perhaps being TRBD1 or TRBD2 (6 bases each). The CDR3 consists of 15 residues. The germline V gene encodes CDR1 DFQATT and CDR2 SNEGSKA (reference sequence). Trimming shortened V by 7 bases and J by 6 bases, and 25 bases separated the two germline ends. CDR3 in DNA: TGCAGTGTCGGGGGATCGGGGGCGAAACCTGCCGAGCAGTACGTC. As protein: CSVGGSGAKPAEQYV.

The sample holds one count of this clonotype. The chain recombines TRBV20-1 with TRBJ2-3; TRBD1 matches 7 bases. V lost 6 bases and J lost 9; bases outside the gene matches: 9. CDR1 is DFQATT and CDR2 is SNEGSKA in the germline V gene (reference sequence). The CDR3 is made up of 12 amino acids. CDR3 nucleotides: TGCAGTGCAAGATACAGGGGTGAGACGCAGTATTTT. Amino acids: CSARYRGETQYF.

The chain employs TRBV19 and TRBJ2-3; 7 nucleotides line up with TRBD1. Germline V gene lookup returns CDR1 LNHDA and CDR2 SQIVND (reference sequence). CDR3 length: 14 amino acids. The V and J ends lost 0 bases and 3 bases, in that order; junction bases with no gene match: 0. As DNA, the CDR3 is TGTGCCAGTAGTATAGAACAGGGGACAGATACGCAGTATTTT. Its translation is CASSIEQGTDTQYF. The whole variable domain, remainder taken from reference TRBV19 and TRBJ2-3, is DGGITQSPKYLFRKEGQNVTLSCEQNLNHDAMYWYRQDPGQGLRLIYYSQIVNDFQKGDIAEGYSVSREKKESFPLTVTSAQKNPTAFYLCASSIEQGTDTQYFGPGTRLTVL.

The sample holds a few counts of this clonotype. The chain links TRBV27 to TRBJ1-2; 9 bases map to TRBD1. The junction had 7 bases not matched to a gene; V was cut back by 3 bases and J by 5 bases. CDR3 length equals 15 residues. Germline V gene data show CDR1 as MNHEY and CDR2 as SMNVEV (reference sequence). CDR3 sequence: CASSFSGTGLYGYTF. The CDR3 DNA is TGTGCCAGCAGTTTTTCCGGGACAGGGTTGTATGGCTACACCTTC.

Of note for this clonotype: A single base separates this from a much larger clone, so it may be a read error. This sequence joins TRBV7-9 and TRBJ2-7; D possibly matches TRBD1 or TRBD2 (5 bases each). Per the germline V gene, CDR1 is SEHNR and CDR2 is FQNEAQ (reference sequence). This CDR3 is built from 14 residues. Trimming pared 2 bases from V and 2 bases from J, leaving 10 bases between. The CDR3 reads CASSLPGRTYEQYV. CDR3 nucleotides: TGTGCCAGCAGCTTACCGGGACGGACCTACGAGCAGTACGTC.

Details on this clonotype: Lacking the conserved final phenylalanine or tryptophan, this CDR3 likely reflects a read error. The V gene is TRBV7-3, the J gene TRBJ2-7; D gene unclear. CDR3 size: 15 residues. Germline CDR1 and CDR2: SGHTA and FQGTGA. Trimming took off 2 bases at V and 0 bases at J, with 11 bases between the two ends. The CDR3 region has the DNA TGTGCCAGCAGCTTATCAGTGAACTTCTCCTACGAGCAGTACGCC. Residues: CASSLSVNFSYEQYA.

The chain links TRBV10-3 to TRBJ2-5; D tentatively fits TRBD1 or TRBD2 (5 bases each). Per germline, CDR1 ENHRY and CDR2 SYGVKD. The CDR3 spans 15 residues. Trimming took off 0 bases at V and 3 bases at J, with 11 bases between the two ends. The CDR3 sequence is CAISESGVAEETQYF. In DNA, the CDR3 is TGTGCCATCAGTGAGTCGGGGGTTGCAGAAGAGACCCAGTACTTC.